These 27 T cell receptor beta chains originate from one sample sequenced in a study of T-cell reconstitution after alpha-beta-depleted transplantation in children. It was with unique molecular identifiers that the TCRbeta library was prepared. From the PCR reads, TCRdb called clonotypes with MiXCR, one entry per CDR3 protein. The sample includes hundreds of thousands of distinct CDR3 sequences, 20% to 25% of them seen just once. Material: PBMCs, mostly from graft donor cells, obtained 360 days after TCRalphabeta/CD19-depleted stem cell transplant. All receptors come from a boy under two years old who had a stem cell transplant for acute myeloid leukemia, so the T cells may come from the graft donor.

There are a few counts of this clonotype. This chain links TRBV27 with TRBJ2-1; 12 positions agree with TRBD2. This CDR3 is 13 amino acids long. The ends lost 6 bases at V and 9 bases at J; junction bases unmatched: 3. Germline V gene sequence: CDR1 MNHEY, CDR2 SMNVEV (reference sequence). Here the CDR3 reads CASRLAGGLEQFF. CDR3 DNA sequence: TGTGCCAGCAGGCTAGCGGGGGGGCTTGAGCAGTTCTTC.

The chain carries TRBV7-8 and TRBJ2-1, with 9 bases matching TRBD2. CDR3 size: 15 residues. Germline V gene lookup returns CDR1 SGHVS and CDR2 FQNEAQ. V dropped 6 bases and J dropped 8; count of bases not matched to a gene: 11. The CDR3 spells CASRDGTSPSDEQFF. CDR3 nucleotide sequence: TGTGCCAGCAGGGATGGGACTAGCCCTTCTGATGAGCAGTTCTTC.

The sample holds a few counts of this clonotype. The chain uses TRBV5-1 and TRBJ1-2; TRBD1 matches 11 bases. The CDR3 is 17 residues long. Looked up from germline, CDR1 is SGHRS and CDR2 is YFSETQ. V lost 3 bases and J lost 3; bases outside the gene matches: 10. This CDR3 reads CASSSRDRGKPDYGYTF. CDR3 nucleotides: TGCGCCAGCAGCTCGCGGGACAGGGGGAAGCCGGACTATGGCTACACCTTC. The full variable domain, with the rest looked up from reference TRBV5-1 and TRBJ1-2, is KAGVTQTPRYLIKTRGQQVTLSCSPISGHRSVSWYQQTPGQGLQFLFEYFSETQRNKGNFPGRFSGRQFSNSRSEMNVSTLELGDSALYLCASSSRDRGKPDYGYTFGSGTRLTVV.

V and J are TRBV4-2 and TRBJ2-1, with D perhaps being TRBD1 or TRBD2 (7 bases each). Germline V gene data show CDR1 as LGHNA and CDR2 as YNFKEQ. The CDR3 has 15 amino acids. V lost 1 base and J 13 bases, leaving 20 bases between the germline ends. The CDR3 sequence: CASSQAQGGEDRQFF. CDR3 DNA sequence: TGTGCCAGCAGCCAAGCGCAGGGGGGGGAGGATCGTCAGTTCTTC.

This clonotype was counted at least ten times. The genes are TRBV29-1 and TRBJ2-2; the D is unclear. CDR3 length equals 13 residues. Germline CDR1 is SQVTM and CDR2 is ANQGSEA. V was cut by 5 bases and J by 2 bases, with 9 bases left in between. The CDR3 sequence is CSVFWGNTGELFF. As DNA, the CDR3 is TGCAGCGTTTTCTGGGGAAACACCGGGGAGCTGTTTTTT.

In its sample, this clonotype was seen many times. The genes are TRBV6-5 and TRBJ1-1; D is perhaps TRBD1 (6 bases). The V and J ends lost 2 bases and 3 bases respectively, with 13 bases between them. CDR3 length: 15 amino acids. Germline loops: CDR1 MNHEY, CDR2 SVGAGI. CDR3 in amino acids: CASSYQLRGHTEAFF. CDR3 coding DNA: TGTGCCAGCAGTTACCAACTCAGGGGACACACTGAAGCTTTCTTT.

This clonotype was seen ten or more times. The junction differs from germline at one of its ends, possibly a read error. The CDR3 DNA reads TGCGCCAGCAGCTTAGGACTAGCCGGCTCCTACAATGAGCAGTTCTTC. Translating it yields CASSLGLAGSYNEQFF. The chain joins TRBV7-2 to TRBJ2-1, with 8 bases identical to TRBD2. This CDR3 is 16 amino acids long. CDR1 is SGHTA and CDR2 is FQGNSA in the germline V gene.

This clonotype was detected only a few times. The chain uses TRBV7-9 and TRBJ1-1; D is ambiguous. The V and J ends lost 4 bases and 6 bases respectively, with 12 bases between them. The CDR3 runs 13 residues. Germline assignment: CDR1 SEHNR and CDR2 FQNEAQ (reference sequence). CDR3 sequence (DNA): TGTGCCAGCAGCTCAACCGTGGACCCTGAAGCTTTCTTT. Its protein product is CASSSTVDPEAFF. The whole variable domain, filled in from reference TRBV7-9 and TRBJ1-1, reads DTGVSQNPRHKITKRGQNVTFRCDPISEHNRLYWYRQTLGQGPEFLTYFQNEAQLEKSRLLSDRFSAERPKGSFSTLEIQRTEQGDSAMYLCASSSTVDPEAFFGQGTRLTVV.

This clonotype was counted between two and nine times. This chain's CDR3 is CASSFQDSYEQYF. For the CDR3, the DNA is TGTGCCAGCAGTTTTCAAGACTCCTACGAGCAGTACTTC. The gene calls are TRBV12-3 or TRBV12-4 and TRBJ2-7; D is uncertain. The CDR3 contains 13 residues. Trimming took off 3 bases at V and 0 bases at J, with 6 bases between the two ends.

The V gene is TRBV24-1, the J gene TRBJ2-3; 9 nucleotides agree with TRBD1. Germline V gives CDR1 KGHDR, CDR2 SFDVKD. The CDR3 totals 16 residues. Losses at the gene ends were 2 bases for V and 6 bases for J; bases not matched to a gene: 8. The CDR3 is CATSDSRDREADTQYF. The DNA for the CDR3 is TGTGCCACCAGTGATTCCCGGGACAGGGAGGCGGATACGCAGTATTTT.

The chain joins TRBV25-1 to TRBJ2-5; D perhaps matches TRBD1 (7 bases). Trimming pared 2 bases from V and 0 bases from J, leaving 13 bases between. The CDR3 is 16 amino acids. Germline V lookup: CDR1 MGHDK, CDR2 SYGVNS. The CDR3 here is CASSERSGGYQETQYF. The CDR3 bases are TGTGCCAGCAGTGAACGATCAGGGGGGTACCAAGAGACCCAGTACTTC.

This clonotype was counted ten times or more. The CDR3: CASSRETGTDEQFF. The CDR3 bases are TGTGCCAGCAGCCGAGAGACAGGGACCGATGAGCAGTTCTTC. This chain joins TRBV3-1 and TRBJ2-1; 7 bases agree with TRBD1. Germline V lookup: CDR1 LGHDT, CDR2 YNNKEL (reference sequence). The CDR3 has 14 residues. V dropped 4 bases and J dropped 8; count of bases not matched to a gene: 8.

This clonotype was counted at least ten times. The V and J genes are TRBV29-1 and TRBJ2-7; possible D gene TRBD2, 6 bases. Germline assignment: CDR1 SQVTM and CDR2 ANQGSEA. The CDR3 loop spans 14 amino acids. Trimming stripped 7 bases from V and 3 bases from J, with 19 bases between. The CDR3 sequence: CSAARDSRFYEQYV. The CDR3 region has the DNA TGCAGCGCCGCTCGGGACTCCCGCTTCTACGAGCAGTACGTC.

A few counts support this clonotype. J is TRBJ2-1 and V is TRBV10-3; D is unclear. This CDR3 is built from 13 residues. From germline, CDR1 is ENHRY and CDR2 SYGVKD. The V end was cut by 4 bases, the J end by 4 bases, with 8 bases between. The CDR3 spells CAISGVDYNEQFF. DNA of the CDR3: TGTGCCATCAGTGGCGTCGATTACAATGAGCAGTTCTTC.

Many counts were recorded for this clonotype. The J gene is TRBJ2-1, the V gene TRBV25-1; no clear D gene. CDR1 and CDR2 (germline): MGHDK, SYGVNS. The CDR3 runs 13 residues. Trimming shortened V by 3 bases and J by 3 bases, and 6 bases separated the two germline ends. The CDR3 loop reads CASSEAYYNEQFF. CDR3 in DNA: TGTGCCAGCAGTGAGGCCTACTACAATGAGCAGTTCTTC.

This clonotype was counted ten times or more. The chain uses TRBV12-3 or TRBV12-4 and TRBJ2-1; D gene unclear. V was trimmed by 2 bases and J by 10 bases, leaving 6 bases between them. This CDR3 has 11 residues. CDR3 residues: CASSLKAEQFF. The CDR3, as DNA: TGTGCCAGCAGTTTAAAAGCCGAGCAGTTCTTC.

The rearrangement uses TRBV6-5 and TRBJ2-1; the D gene could be TRBD1 or TRBD2 (5 bases each). V was shortened by 0 bases and J by 2 bases, with 14 bases between the two germline ends. CDR1 MNHEY and CDR2 SVGAGI come from the germline V gene. CDR3 size: 17 residues. CDR3 sequence reads: CASSYSRGAPPYNEQFF. The CDR3 coding sequence is TGTGCCAGCAGTTACTCGAGAGGGGCCCCCCCCTACAATGAGCAGTTCTTC.

This clonotype was detected many times. The chain uses TRBV20-1 and TRBJ2-5, with 13 bases lining up with TRBD2. The germline CDR1 and CDR2 sequences are DFQATT and SNEGSKA (reference sequence). The CDR3 spans 15 residues. The V and J ends lost 7 bases and 4 bases, in that order; junction bases with no gene match: 9. CDR3 in DNA: TGCAGTGTCCTACCCGGGACTAGCGGGGCAGAGACCCAGTACTTC. Protein product: CSVLPGTSGAETQYF.

The CDR3 loop reads CASSYQTGYGYTF. CDR3 nucleotides: TGTGCCAGCAGTTACCAGACAGGCTATGGCTACACCTTC. The chain is built from TRBV6-2 or TRBV6-3 and TRBJ1-2, with a tentative D call TRBD1 (6 bases). The length of the CDR3 is 13 residues. CDR1 is MNHEY, CDR2 SVGEGT, per germline. Trimming cost V 2 bases and J 4 bases, with 8 bases left between them.

This clonotype was counted a few times. The chain uses TRBV6-2 or TRBV6-3 and TRBJ2-1, with 7 bases that match TRBD2. The CDR3 runs to 13 residues. Losses at the gene ends were 2 bases for V and 10 bases for J; bases not matched to a gene: 5. CDR1 is MNHEY and CDR2 is SVGEGT in the germline V gene. The CDR3 region is CASSYGREGEQFF. The CDR3 DNA follows: TGTGCCAGCAGTTACGGCAGGGAGGGAGAGCAGTTCTTC.

This clonotype was detected ten times or more. This chain uses TRBV20-1 with TRBJ2-3; tentatively, D is TRBD2 (5 bases). The CDR3 has 12 amino acids. Trimming shortened V by 3 bases and J by 3 bases, and 7 bases separated the two germline ends. From germline, CDR1 is DFQATT and CDR2 SNEGSKA (reference sequence). CDR3 sequence reads: CSASGLTDTQYF. The CDR3 DNA reads TGCAGTGCTAGTGGACTGACAGATACGCAGTATTTT.

V gene TRBV14 combines with J gene TRBJ2-5, with 8 bases identical to TRBD2. Looked up from germline, CDR1 is SGHDN and CDR2 is FVKESK. The V and J ends lost 3 bases and 1 base, in that order; junction bases with no gene match: 7. This CDR3 contains 16 residues. The CDR3 region has the DNA TGTGCCAGCAGCCACAGGAGCGGGGGCCCCCAAGAGACCCAGTACTTC. Protein sequence: CASSHRSGGPQETQYF.

This clonotype was picked up many times. The rearrangement uses TRBV20-1 and TRBJ2-1; no reliable D call. The CDR3 contains 11 residues. The V gene lost 6 bases and the J gene lost 5 bases, with 8 bases spanning the gap. Germline loops: CDR1 DFQATT, CDR2 SNEGSKA (reference sequence). The CDR3 DNA follows: TGCAGTGCCACGACGGACAATGAGCAGTTCTTC. Protein product: CSATTDNEQFF.

The chain employs TRBV28 and TRBJ2-3, with D maybe TRBD1 (6 bases). Between the trimmed V and J ends, which lost 5 bases and 0 bases, there was a span of 18 bases. Germline V gives CDR1 MDHEN, CDR2 SYDVKM. The CDR3 totals 17 residues. CDR3 DNA: TGTGCCAGCAGTCCCTACAGGGTTCCGGGAAGCACAGATACGCAGTATTTT. Translation: CASSPYRVPGSTDTQYF. The full variable domain, its missing parts supplied by reference TRBV28 and TRBJ2-3, is DVKVTQSSRYLVKRTGEKVFLECVQDMDHENMFWYRQDPGLGLRLIYFSYDVKMKEKGDIPEGYSVSREKKERFSLILESASTNQTSMYLCASSPYRVPGSTDTQYFGPGTRLTVL.

A few counts support this clonotype. The chain employs TRBV7-3 and TRBJ1-6, with D hard to call. Trimming left V 5 bases short and J 5 bases short, with 13 bases between. CDR3 size: 15 residues. The V gene's germline CDR1 is SGHTA and CDR2 FQGTGA. As DNA, the CDR3 is TGTGCCAGCAGCCCGACTGGACGGGATAATTCACCCCTCCACTTT. Encoded protein: CASSPTGRDNSPLHF.

Only a few counts were recorded for this clonotype. The chain employs TRBV9 and TRBJ1-2; 7 bases agree with TRBD1. This CDR3 is built from 15 residues. The germline V gene has CDR1 SGDLS and CDR2 YYNGEE. Trimming cost V 4 bases and J 0 bases; bases outside gene matches: 6. CDR3 sequence: CASSPRQGSNYGYTF. The CDR3 bases are TGTGCCAGCAGCCCTCGACAGGGATCTAACTATGGCTACACCTTC.

This clonotype was detected a few times. This chain joins TRBV4-3 and TRBJ1-2, with a tentative D call TRBD1 (6 bases). Germline V CDR1 and CDR2: LGHNA, YSLEER. The CDR3 spans 16 residues. Trimming took 4 bases from V and 2 from J, leaving 17 bases between them. Written as DNA, the CDR3 is TGCGCCAGCAGCCTACACACACAGGGTGCCAACTATGGCTACACCTTC. This translates into CASSLHTQGANYGYTF.